This TCR beta chain is drawn from a study of blood T cell repertoires in COVID-19. CDR1 is DFQATT, CDR2 SNEGSKA, per germline (reference sequence). Between the trimmed V and J ends, which lost 5 bases and 0 bases, there was a span of 10 bases. CDR3 length equals 13 residues. The method was immunoSEQ multiplex PCR; TCRdb's version includes in-frame clones alone and lacks a portion of them. The data show 88,000 or so clones, approximately 86% seen once. This TCR came from a man in his sixties with acute or convalescent COVID-19. The rearrangement joins TRBV20-1 to TRBJ1-1; D is perhaps TRBD1 (5 bases). Sequencing was performed on peripheral blood. This CDR3 reads CSARGHVNTEAFF. CDR3 nucleotides: TGCAGTGCTCGTGGACACGTGAACACTGAAGCTTTCTTT.